This T cell receptor (beta chain) was sequenced in a study of vaccination and CD4 T cells after COVID-19. Treatment noted: approximately nine-day PBMC culture with coronavirus spike peptide pools or control peptides (ViraFEST assay). The CDR3 is 16 residues long. Trimming left V 4 bases short and J 5 bases short, with 18 bases between. Germline V gene data show CDR1 as SGHTA and CDR2 as FQGNSA. Once obtained from cultured CD4+ T cells, the DNA was sequenced using the Oncomine TCR Beta short-read assay. TCRdb reprocessed the PCR reads via MiXCR and lists one record per CDR3 protein. There are approximately 12,000 distinct CDR3 sequences in the sample; around 27% occur only once, and 25% to 30% lies in the top ten. Turning to this clonotype: Its antigen is unidentified.

This sequence joins TRBV7-2 and TRBJ2-1, with D possibly called TRBD1 or TRBD2 (7 bases each). The sample was CD4+ T cells from blood, cultured in vitro, taken before SARS-CoV-2 vaccination. This sequence originates from a human donor who received a COVID-19 vaccine. CDR3 region: CASSSRLARGDNEQFF. The CDR3 DNA is TGTGCCAGCAGCTCTAGACTAGCCAGGGGGGACAATGAGCAGTTCTTC.